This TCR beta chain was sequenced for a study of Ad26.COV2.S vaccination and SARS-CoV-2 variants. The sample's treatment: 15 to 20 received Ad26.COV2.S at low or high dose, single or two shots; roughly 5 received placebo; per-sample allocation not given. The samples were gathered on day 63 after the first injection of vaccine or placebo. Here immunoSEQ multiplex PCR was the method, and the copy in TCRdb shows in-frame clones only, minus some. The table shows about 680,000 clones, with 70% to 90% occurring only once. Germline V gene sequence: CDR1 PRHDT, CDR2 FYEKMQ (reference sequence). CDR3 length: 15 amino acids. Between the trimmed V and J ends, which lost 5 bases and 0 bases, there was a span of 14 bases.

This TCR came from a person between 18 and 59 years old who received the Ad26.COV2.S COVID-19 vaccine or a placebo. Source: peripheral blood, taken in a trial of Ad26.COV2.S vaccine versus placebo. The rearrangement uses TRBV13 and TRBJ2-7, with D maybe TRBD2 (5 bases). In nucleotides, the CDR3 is TGTGCCAGCAGCCTGACCCCCCGGGACTCCTACGAGCAGTACTTC. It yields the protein CASSLTPRDSYEQYF.